This T cell receptor beta chain was captured in a study of T cells after yellow fever vaccination. Whole-study results and caveats: There was a possibility that FACS-sorted repertoires contained abundant clonotypes contaminating from the bulk population. It was a small share of clonotypes that appeared in both CD4 and CD8 compartments.

This clonotype has more than one count but fewer than ten. Its antigen remains unknown. From the 5' RACE reads, TCRdb called clonotypes with MiXCR, one entry per CDR3 protein. This table holds about 120,000 distinct CDR3 sequences, approximately 8.4% found once. Per the germline V gene, CDR1 is LGHNA and CDR2 is YSLEER. This CDR3 spans 16 amino acids. J was trimmed by 1 base and V by 2 bases; bases with no gene match: 7. The TCR originated in a man aged 30 to 39 who received the YFV17D yellow fever vaccine. The chain combines TRBV4-3 with TRBJ1-2; 7 nucleotides align to TRBD1. This sample comprised CD8+ T cells sorted from PBMCs, obtained 45 days after the yellow fever booster vaccination. The CDR3 DNA reads TGCGCCAGCAGCCAATCGGACAGGACCCTTAACTATGGCTACACCTTC. Protein sequence: CASSQSDRTLNYGYTF.